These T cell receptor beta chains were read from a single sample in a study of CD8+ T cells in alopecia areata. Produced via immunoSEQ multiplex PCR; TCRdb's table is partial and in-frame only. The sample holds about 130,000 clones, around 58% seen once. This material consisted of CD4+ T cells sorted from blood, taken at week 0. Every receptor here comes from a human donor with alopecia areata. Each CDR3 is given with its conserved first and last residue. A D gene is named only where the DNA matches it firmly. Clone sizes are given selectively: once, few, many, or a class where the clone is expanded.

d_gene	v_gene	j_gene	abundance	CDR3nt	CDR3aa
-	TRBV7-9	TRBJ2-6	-	TGTGCCACCTCCGTGGGGTCTGGGGCCAACGTCCTGACTTTC	CATSVGSGANVLTF
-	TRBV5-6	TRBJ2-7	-	TGTGCCAGCAGCTTCTACTACTCCCCCGCGGGCAGGGGGGTGTACGAGCAGTACTTC	CASSFYYSPAGRGVYEQYF
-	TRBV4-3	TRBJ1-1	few	TGCGCCAGCAGCCAAGACAGGGGCACTGAAGCTTTCTTT	CASSQDRGTEAFF
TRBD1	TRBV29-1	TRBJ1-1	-	TGCAGCGCCCATAAAAACAGGGGAGGCACTGAAGCTTTCTTT	CSAHKNRGGTEAFF
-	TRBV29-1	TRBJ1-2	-	TGCAGCGTTGATTTGGGGGGCTCTGGCTACACCTTC	CSVDLGGSGYTF
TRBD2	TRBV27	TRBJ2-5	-	TGTGCCAGCAGTCCTGGACTAGCGGGGAAAGAGACCCAGTACTTC	CASSPGLAGKETQYF
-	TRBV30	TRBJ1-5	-	TGTGCCTGGAGTGTACGAGGGGATGGCAATCAGCCCCAGCATTTT	CAWSVRGDGNQPQHF
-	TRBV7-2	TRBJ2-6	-	TGTGCCAGCAGCTTAGCAGTCTGGTCTTCCTCTGGGGCCAACGTCCTGACTTTC	CASSLAVWSSSGANVLTF
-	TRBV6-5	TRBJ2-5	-	TGTGCCAGCAGTCCATCGGGGTGGGAGACCCAGTACTTC	CASSPSGWETQYF
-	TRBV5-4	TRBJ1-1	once	TGTGCCAGCAGCCCCGCTGTAAGCCCCGAAGCTTTCTTT	CASSPAVSPEAFF
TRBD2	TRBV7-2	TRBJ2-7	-	TGTGCCAGCTCCCTTGGGGGGGTGGCCTCCTACGAGCAGTACTTC	CASSLGGVASYEQYF
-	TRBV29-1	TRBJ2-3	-	TGCAGCGGGTCTCGGAGCACAGATACGCAGTATTTT	CSGSRSTDTQYF
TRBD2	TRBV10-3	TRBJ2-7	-	TGTGCCATCAGTGAGACCGGGACTAGCGGGGCCATCAACTACGAGCAGTACTTC	CAISETGTSGAINYEQYF
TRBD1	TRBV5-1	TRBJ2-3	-	TGCGCCAGCAGCTTGTCGACAGGGCCAGATACGCAGTATTTT	CASSLSTGPDTQYF
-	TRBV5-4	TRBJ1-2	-	TGTGCCAGCAGCTCTGCCGGGGGTTCCGACTATGGCTACACCTTC	CASSSAGGSDYGYTF
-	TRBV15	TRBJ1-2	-	TGTGCCACCAGCAGAGATCACCCGGGGGGCTACACCTTC	CATSRDHPGGYTF
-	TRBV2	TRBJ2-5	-	TGTGCCAGCAGCTTGTTGAGCACTAACCAAGAGACCCAGTACTTC	CASSLLSTNQETQYF